This TCR beta chain was sequenced during a study of blood T cells in healthy people across ages. Isolation recovered at least 6.5 million PBMCs from every sample. Whole-study results and caveats: Getting older went along with TCR beta diversity per million T cells dropping roughly linearly. The CMV status of each donor remained undetermined, and this could have confounded shifts in expanded clonotypes.

The use of a sample-barcoded 5' primer and a J-beta primer mix characterized a second PCR of roughly 6 to 11 cycles. TCRdb re-analysed the 5' RACE reads in MiXCR, keeping a single row per CDR3 protein. The profile covers about 640,000 distinct CDR3 sequences, with 58% appearing a single time and approximately 37% taken by the ten largest. In the case of this clonotype: Its target is not known.

V shed 3 bases, J shed 6 bases, and the junction held 1 base outside the gene matches. The CDR3 sequence is 12 residues long. Per the germline V gene, CDR1 is DFQATT and CDR2 is SNEGSKA (reference sequence). The source is a man in his fifties or sixties in good health. The V call is TRBV20-1, the J call TRBJ1-2; TRBD1 matches at 10 bases. The sequenced sample was blood. The CDR3 DNA sequence: TGCAGTGCTAGGGGGACAGGGGATGGCTACACCTTC. Protein: CSARGTGDGYTF.